The clone carrying this T cell receptor (beta chain) was recorded a few times. In germline, CDR1 is MNHEY, CDR2 SMNVEV (reference sequence). CDR3 length: 17 amino acids. V shed 1 base and J 7 bases; nucleotides not matched to a gene: 10. The sample originates from a study of blood T cell repertoires in COVID-19. Original methodology: Nucleated cell counts were estimated from reference gene primer amplification. Clones were read by immunoSEQ multiplex PCR, and TCRdb kept only the in-frame ones, dropping some. V, J and clone size are taken as reported in that table, and D and trimming were inferred from the DNA itself. The table shows about 180,000 clones, with more than 75% occurring only once.

The sample comprised peripheral blood. The chain recombines TRBV27 with TRBJ1-6; TRBD1 agrees at 7 bases. This receptor was obtained from a woman in her 70s with COVID-19, enrolled during active disease. CDR3 in amino acids: CASSLYPGTALNSPLHF. Written as DNA, the CDR3 is TGTGCCAGCAGTTTATATCCAGGGACAGCCCTCAATTCACCCCTCCACTTT.